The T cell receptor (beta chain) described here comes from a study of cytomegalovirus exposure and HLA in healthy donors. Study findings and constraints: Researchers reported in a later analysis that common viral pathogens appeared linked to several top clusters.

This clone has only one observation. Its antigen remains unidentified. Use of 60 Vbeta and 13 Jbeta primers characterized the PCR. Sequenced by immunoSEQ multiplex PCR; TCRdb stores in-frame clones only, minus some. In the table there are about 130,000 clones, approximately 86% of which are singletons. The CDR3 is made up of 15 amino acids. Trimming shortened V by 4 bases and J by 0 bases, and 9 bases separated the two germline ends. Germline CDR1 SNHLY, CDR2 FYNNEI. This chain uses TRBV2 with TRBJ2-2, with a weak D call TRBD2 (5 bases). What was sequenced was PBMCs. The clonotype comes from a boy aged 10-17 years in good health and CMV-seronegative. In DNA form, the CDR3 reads TGTGCCAGCAGTGTTCCGGGATCGAACACCGGGGAGCTGTTTTTT. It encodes CASSVPGSNTGELFF.